The present T cell receptor (beta chain) was sequenced within a study of shared clonotypes between healthy human individuals. Study overall: Aged 18 to 49, the donors were two women and a few men. General study findings and limits: In this cohort, only blood was sampled, and tissue repertoires likely differ.

The assay was immunoSEQ multiplex PCR, and TCRdb's table has in-frame clones only and misses some. The sample yields hundreds of thousands of clones, 90% to 97% seen once. In the case of this clone: Its antigen is unknown.

CDR3 size: 14 residues. CDR1 and CDR2 (germline): SQVTM, ANQGSEA. The V gene end was trimmed by 6 bases and the J gene end by 3 bases; junction bases not matched to a gene: 8. The chain links TRBV29-1 to TRBJ2-3; 8 bases are a match to TRBD2. Sequencing was performed on naive CD4+ T cells sorted from blood. Stated subset: CD45RA+ positively selected. The clonotype was recovered from a young woman in good health. The DNA for the CDR3 is TGCAGCGTCTGGACTAGCTCGATGACAGATACGCAGTATTTT. Amino acids: CSVWTSSMTDTQYF.